This T cell receptor (beta chain) was documented in a study of blood T cells in healthy people across ages. Findings and caveats of the study: Estimates of total diversity, which came from one million sequenced T cells, were considered to be underestimates.

PCR was performed a second time for about 6 to 11 cycles using a sample-barcoded 5' primer and a J-beta primer mix. TCRdb re-called the 5' RACE reads through MiXCR, storing one row per CDR3 protein. This sample has 700,000 or so distinct CDR3 sequences, with over 40% found just once. After removal of 4 bases from V and 6 bases from J, the junction contained 5 bases not matched to a gene. The CDR3 contains 14 residues. CDR1 MRHNA and CDR2 SNTAGT come from the germline V gene. This clonotype showed up just a few times. The antigen remains undetermined. The chain combines TRBV6-4 with TRBJ2-1; 8 nucleotides agree with TRBD2. The clonotype was recovered from an older man in good health. Sequencing input: blood. The CDR3 protein is CASSVRGGLNEQFF. For the CDR3, the DNA is TGTGCCAGCAGTGTACGGGGGGGCCTCAATGAGCAGTTCTTC.